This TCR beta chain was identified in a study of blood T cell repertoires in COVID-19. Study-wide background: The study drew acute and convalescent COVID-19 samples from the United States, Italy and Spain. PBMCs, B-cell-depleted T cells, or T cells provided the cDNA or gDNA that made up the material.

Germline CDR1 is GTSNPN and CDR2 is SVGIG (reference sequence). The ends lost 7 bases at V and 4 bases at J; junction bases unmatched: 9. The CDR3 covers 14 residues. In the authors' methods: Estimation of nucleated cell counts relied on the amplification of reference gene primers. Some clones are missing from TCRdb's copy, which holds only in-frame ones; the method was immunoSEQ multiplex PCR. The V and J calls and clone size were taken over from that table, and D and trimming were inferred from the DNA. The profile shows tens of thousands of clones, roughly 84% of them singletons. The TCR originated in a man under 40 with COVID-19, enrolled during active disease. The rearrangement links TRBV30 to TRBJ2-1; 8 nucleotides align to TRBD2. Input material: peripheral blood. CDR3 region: CAFLGLADYNEQFF. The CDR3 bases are TGTGCCTTTCTTGGACTAGCAGATTACAATGAGCAGTTCTTC.